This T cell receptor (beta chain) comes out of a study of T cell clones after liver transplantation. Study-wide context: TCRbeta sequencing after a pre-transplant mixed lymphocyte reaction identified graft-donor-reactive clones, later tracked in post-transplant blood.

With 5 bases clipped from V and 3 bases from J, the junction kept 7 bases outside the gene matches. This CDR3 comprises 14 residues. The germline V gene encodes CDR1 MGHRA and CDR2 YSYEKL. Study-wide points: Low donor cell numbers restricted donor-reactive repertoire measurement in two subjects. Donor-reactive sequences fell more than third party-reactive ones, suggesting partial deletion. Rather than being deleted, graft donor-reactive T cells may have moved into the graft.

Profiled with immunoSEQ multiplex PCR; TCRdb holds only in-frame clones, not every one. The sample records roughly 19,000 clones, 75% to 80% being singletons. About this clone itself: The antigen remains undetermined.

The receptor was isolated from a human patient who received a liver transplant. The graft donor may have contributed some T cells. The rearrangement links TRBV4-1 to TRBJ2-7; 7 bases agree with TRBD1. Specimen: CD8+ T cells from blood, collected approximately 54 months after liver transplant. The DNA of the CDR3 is TGCGCCAGCAGCGTAACAGGGGCCGTCTACGAGCAGTACTTC. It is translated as CASSVTGAVYEQYF.